The 10 T cell receptor beta chains below come from one sample, sequenced in a study of T-cell memory formation after mild COVID-19. TCRdb reprocessed the 5' RACE reads with MiXCR, giving one entry per CDR3 protein. This sample has nearly 40,000 distinct CDR3 sequences, with about 6.7% found just once. The sample comprised PBMCs or a T cell subset sorted from them (not recorded which). The receptors here all came from an adult who had mild COVID-19 (a few samples of this study predate the infection). Cell type and time point are not known.

At least ten counts were recorded for this clonotype. This sequence joins TRBV5-1 and TRBJ2-2; D may be TRBD2 (6 bases). V was clipped by 2 bases and J by 4 bases, with 15 bases between them. CDR3 length equals 16 residues. Germline values: CDR1 SGHRS, CDR2 YFSETQ. The chain's CDR3 is CASSFGSAGFTGELFF. As DNA, the CDR3 is TGCGCCAGCAGCTTCGGAAGTGCGGGGTTCACCGGGGAGCTGTTTTTT.

V gene TRBV5-1 combines with J gene TRBJ2-6; no definite D call. V dropped 1 base and J dropped 2 bases, with 4 bases sitting between them. Germline-derived CDR1 and CDR2 are SGHRS and YFSETQ. CDR3 length equals 14 residues. As DNA, the CDR3 is TGCGCCAGCAGCTTGAGGCCTGGGGCCAACGTCCTGACTTTC. Translated, it gives CASSLRPGANVLTF.

There are a few counts of this clonotype. The chain is built from TRBV3-1 and TRBJ1-6; TRBD1 matches at 10 bases. With 6 bases clipped from V and 7 bases from J, the junction kept 6 bases outside the gene matches. Per germline, CDR1 LGHDT and CDR2 YNNKEL (reference sequence). The CDR3 contains 15 residues. The CDR3 nucleotides are TGTGCCAGCAGGGGGACGGGACAGGGGAATTCACCCCTCCACTTT. As protein: CASRGTGQGNSPLHF.

Ten or more counts support this clonotype. This chain uses TRBV27 with TRBJ2-2, with D tentatively TRBD1 (5 bases). Germline V gives CDR1 MNHEY, CDR2 SMNVEV (reference sequence). Trimming cost V 8 bases and J 1 base, with 11 bases left between them. The CDR3 has 14 amino acids. The CDR3 DNA reads as TGTGCCAGCCAGCGAGACAGGAACACCGGGGAGCTGTTTTTT. Protein product: CASQRDRNTGELFF.

V is TRBV18 and J is TRBJ2-3; tentatively, D is TRBD2 (6 bases). The germline V and J ends were trimmed by 0 bases and 2 bases, with 15 bases remaining between them. Germline assignment: CDR1 KGHSH and CDR2 LQKENI. The CDR3 is made up of 17 amino acids. CDR3 loop: CASSPPFGGGPTDTQYF. The CDR3 DNA reads TGTGCCAGCTCACCACCGTTCGGGGGAGGTCCCACAGATACGCAGTATTTT.

This clonotype showed up many times. J is TRBJ2-1 and V is TRBV30; D is ambiguous. V was trimmed by 2 bases and J by 3 bases, leaving 5 bases between them. The CDR3 runs 12 residues. Germline V gene data show CDR1 as GTSNPN and CDR2 as SVGIG (reference sequence). CDR3 DNA sequence: TGTGCCTGGAGTTACAACTACAATGAGCAGTTCTTC. It encodes CAWSYNYNEQFF.

This clonotype was seen only a few times. This sequence joins TRBV12-5 and TRBJ1-1, with D unclear. The CDR3 length is 15 residues. Germline CDR1 reads LGHNT; CDR2 reads FRNRAP. Trimming cost V 0 bases and J 7 bases, with 15 bases left between them. The CDR3 here is CASGLVVAFRYEAFF. CDR3 sequence (DNA): TGTGCTAGTGGTTTGGTCGTGGCGTTTAGGTATGAAGCTTTCTTT.

This clonotype was seen many times. This sequence joins TRBV12-3 or TRBV12-4 and TRBJ1-4, with D possibly being TRBD1 (5 bases). V gave up 3 bases and J gave up 7 bases, with 21 bases separating them. This CDR3 is 17 amino acids long. CDR3 loop: CASSFGRSKGDGEKLFF. CDR3 nucleotides: TGTGCCAGCAGTTTCGGCAGGTCAAAAGGGGACGGTGAAAAACTGTTTTTT.

In this sample, this clonotype turned up a few times. The chain is built from TRBV21-1 and TRBJ2-5; the table names TRBD1, a call not compared with the DNA. TRBV21-1 is annotated as a pseudogene. This CDR3 region has 14 residues. In DNA form, the CDR3 reads TGTGCCAGCAGCACTCCGGGACCCGAATTAGCCCAGTACTTC. Its translation is CASSTPGPELAQYF.

In this sample, this clonotype turned up a few times. The J gene is TRBJ2-3, the V gene TRBV4-1; D call uncertain. Trimming took off 2 bases at V and 6 bases at J, with 12 bases between the two ends. This CDR3 has 14 residues. Per germline, CDR1 MGHRA and CDR2 YSYEKL. The CDR3: CASSQPGLLDTQYF. DNA of the CDR3: TGCGCCAGCAGCCAACCGGGTTTATTGGATACGCAGTATTTT.